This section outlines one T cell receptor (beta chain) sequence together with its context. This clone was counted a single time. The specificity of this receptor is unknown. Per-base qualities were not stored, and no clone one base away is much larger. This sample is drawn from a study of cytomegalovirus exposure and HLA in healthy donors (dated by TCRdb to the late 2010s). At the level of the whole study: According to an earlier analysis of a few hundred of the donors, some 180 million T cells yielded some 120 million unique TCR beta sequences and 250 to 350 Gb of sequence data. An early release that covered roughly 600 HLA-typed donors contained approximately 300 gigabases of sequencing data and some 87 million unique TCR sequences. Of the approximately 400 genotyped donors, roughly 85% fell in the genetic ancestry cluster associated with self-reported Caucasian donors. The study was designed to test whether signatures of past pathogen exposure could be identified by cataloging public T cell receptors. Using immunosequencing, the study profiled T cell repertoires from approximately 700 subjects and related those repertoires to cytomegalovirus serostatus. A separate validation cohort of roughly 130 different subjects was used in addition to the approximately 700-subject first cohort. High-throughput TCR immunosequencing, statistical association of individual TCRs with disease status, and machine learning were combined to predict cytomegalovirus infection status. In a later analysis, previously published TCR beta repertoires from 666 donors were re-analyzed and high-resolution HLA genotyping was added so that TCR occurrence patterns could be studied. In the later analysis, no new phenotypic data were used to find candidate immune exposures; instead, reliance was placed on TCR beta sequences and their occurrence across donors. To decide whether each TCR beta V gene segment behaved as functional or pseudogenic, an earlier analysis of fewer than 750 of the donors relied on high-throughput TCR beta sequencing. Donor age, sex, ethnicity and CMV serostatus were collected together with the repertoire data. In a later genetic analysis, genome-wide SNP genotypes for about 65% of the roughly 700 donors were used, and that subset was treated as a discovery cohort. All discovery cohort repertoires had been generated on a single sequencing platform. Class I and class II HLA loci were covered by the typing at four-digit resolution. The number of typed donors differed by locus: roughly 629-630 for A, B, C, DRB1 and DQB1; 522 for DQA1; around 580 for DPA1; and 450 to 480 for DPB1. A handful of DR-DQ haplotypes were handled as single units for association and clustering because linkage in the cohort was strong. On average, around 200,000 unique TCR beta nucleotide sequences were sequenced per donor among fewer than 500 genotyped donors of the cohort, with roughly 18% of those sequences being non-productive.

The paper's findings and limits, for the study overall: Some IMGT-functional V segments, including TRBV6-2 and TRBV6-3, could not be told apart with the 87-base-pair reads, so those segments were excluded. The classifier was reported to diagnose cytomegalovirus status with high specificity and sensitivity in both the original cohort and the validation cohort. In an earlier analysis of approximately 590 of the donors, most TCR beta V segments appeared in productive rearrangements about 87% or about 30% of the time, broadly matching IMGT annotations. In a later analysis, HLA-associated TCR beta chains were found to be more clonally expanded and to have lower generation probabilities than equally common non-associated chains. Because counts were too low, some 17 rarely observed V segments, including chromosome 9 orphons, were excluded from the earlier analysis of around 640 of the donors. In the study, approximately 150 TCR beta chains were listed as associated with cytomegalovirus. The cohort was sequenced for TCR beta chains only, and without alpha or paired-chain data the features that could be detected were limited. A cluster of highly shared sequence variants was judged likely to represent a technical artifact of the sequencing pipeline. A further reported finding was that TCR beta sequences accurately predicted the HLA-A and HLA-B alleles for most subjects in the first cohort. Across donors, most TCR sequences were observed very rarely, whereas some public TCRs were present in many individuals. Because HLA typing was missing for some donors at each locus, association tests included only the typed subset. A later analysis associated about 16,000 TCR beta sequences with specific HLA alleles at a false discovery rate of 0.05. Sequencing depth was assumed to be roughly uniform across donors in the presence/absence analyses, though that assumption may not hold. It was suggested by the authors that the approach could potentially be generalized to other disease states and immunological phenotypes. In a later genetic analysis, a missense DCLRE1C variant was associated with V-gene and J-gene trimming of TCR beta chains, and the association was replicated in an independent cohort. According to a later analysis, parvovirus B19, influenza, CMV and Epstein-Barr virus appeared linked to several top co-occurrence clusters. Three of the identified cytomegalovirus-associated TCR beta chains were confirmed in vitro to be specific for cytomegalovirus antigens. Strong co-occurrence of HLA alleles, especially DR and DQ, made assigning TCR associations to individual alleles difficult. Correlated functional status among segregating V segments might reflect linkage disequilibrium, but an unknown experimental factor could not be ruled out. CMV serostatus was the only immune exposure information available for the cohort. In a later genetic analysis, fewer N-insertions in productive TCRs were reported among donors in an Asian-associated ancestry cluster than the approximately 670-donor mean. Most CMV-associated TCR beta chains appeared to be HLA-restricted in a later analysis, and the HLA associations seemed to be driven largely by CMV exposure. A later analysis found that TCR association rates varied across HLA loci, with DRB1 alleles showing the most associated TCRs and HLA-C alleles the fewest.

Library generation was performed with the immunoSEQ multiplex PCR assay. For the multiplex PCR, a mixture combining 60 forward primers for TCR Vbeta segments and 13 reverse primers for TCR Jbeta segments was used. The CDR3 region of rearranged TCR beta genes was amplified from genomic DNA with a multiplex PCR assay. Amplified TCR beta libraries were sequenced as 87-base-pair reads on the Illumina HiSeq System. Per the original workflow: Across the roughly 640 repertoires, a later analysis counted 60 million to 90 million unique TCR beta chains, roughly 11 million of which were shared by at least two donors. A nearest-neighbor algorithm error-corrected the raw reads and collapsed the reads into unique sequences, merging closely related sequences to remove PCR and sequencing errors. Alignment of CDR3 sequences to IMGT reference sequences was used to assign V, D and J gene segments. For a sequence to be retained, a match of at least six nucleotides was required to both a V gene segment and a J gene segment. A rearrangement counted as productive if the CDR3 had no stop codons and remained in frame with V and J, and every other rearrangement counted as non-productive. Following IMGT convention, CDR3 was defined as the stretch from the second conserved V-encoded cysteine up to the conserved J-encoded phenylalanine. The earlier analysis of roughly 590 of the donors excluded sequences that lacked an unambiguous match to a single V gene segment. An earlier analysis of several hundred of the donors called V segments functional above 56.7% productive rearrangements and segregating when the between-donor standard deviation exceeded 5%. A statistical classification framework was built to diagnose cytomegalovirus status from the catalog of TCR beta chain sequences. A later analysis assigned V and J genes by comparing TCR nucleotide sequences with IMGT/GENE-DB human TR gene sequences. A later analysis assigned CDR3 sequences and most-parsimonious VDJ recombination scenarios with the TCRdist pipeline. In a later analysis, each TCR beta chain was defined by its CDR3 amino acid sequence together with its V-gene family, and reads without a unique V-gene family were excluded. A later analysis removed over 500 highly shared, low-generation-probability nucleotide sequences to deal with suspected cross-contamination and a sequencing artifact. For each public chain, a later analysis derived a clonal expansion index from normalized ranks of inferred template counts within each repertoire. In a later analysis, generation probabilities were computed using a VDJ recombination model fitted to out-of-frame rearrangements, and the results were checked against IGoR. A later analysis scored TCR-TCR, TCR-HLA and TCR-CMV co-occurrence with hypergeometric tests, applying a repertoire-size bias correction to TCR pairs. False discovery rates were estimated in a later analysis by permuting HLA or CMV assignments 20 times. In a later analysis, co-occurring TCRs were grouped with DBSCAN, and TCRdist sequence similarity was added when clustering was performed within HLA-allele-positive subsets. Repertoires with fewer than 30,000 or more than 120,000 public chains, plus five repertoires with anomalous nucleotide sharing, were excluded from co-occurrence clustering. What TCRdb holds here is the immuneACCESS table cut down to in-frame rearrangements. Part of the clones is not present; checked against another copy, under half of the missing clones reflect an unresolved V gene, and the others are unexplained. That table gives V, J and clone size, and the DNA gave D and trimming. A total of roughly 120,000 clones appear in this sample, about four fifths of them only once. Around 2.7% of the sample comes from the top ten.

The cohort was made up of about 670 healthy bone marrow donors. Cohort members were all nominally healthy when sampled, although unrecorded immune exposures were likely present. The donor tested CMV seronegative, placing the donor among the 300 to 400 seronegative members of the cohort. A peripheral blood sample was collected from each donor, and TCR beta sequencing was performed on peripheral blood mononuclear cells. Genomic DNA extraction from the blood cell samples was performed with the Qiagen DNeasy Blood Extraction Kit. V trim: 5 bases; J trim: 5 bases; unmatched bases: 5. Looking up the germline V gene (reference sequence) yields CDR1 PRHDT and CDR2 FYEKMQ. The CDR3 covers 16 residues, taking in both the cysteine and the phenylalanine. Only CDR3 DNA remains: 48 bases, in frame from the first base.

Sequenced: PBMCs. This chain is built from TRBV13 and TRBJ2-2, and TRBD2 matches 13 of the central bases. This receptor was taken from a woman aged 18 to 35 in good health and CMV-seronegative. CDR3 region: CASSSGLAGETGELFF. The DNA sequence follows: TGTGCCAGCAGCAGCGGACTAGCGGGGGAGACCGGGGAGCTGTTTTTT.